This TCR beta chain was sequenced for a study of cytomegalovirus exposure and HLA in healthy donors. Study-level points and caveats: A later examination showed that TCR association rates differed by HLA locus, with DRB1 most and HLA-C fewest. Owing to their indistinguishability, certain V segments, notably TRBV6-2 and TRBV6-3, were excluded.

With 60 Vbeta and 13 Jbeta primers, the PCR was carried out. In the original workflow: Some 10 million of the roughly 80 million unique TCR beta chains counted in a later analysis were shared. Profiling relied on immunoSEQ multiplex PCR, and the TCRdb table lists in-frame clones only, not all of them. V, J and clone size were drawn from that table, and D and trimming were deduced from the DNA. In the table there are roughly 36,000 clones, about 80% of which are singletons. Those who donated were healthy bone marrow donors. Concerning this clone itself: Its antigen is not known.

Germline CDR1 is SGHVS and CDR2 is FQNEAQ. With V trimmed by 5 bases and J by 3 bases, 7 bases remained unmatched. CDR3 length: 15 residues. The genes are TRBV7-8 and TRBJ2-1; 7 bases map to TRBD1. This receptor was identified in a male donor in good health and CMV-seronegative. What was sequenced was PBMCs. The CDR3 DNA reads TGTGCCAGCAGCAACACGAGGGGGCTCTACAATGAGCAGTTCTTC. Translation gives CASSNTRGLYNEQFF.